These 20 T cell receptor beta chains were sequenced from one sample in a study of tumor-infiltrating lymphocytes in localized non-small cell lung cancer. Method: immunoSEQ multiplex PCR; TCRdb's copy keeps in-frame clones and lacks some. The sample has around 23,000 clones; 73% are singletons. The sample comprised lung tumor tissue. These TCRs come from a human donor with non-small cell lung cancer.

The chain uses TRBV30 and TRBJ2-3; D remains ambiguous. V gave up 4 bases and J gave up 3 bases, with 5 bases separating them. Germline CDR1 is GTSNPN and CDR2 is SVGIG (reference sequence). This CDR3 is built from 11 residues. CDR3 bases: TGTGCCTGGACGAGTACAGATACGCAGTATTTT. Encoded protein: CAWTSTDTQYF.

The sample holds one count of this clone. The V call is TRBV7-2, the J call TRBJ2-7; possible D gene TRBD2, 6 bases. Germline V CDR1 and CDR2: SGHTA, FQGNSA. This CDR3 region has 14 residues. V was clipped by 3 bases and J by 0 bases, with 9 bases between them. CDR3 in DNA: TGTGCCAGCAGCTTTAACGGGGGCTCCTACGAGCAGTACTTC. This encodes CASSFNGGSYEQYF.

To note about this clone: Compared with germline, one end of the junction differs, possibly owing to a read error. Written as DNA, the CDR3 is TGCAGCGCCTTAGCCTCAGGGTCTTTGAAGACTGAAGCTTTCTTT. Amino acids: CSALASGSLKTEAFF. This sequence joins TRBV29-1 and TRBJ1-1; D perhaps matches TRBD1 (5 bases). This CDR3 comprises 15 residues. The germline CDR1 and CDR2 sequences are SQVTM and ANQGSEA. Supplemented by reference TRBV29-1 and TRBJ1-1, the full variable domain reads SAVISQKPSRDICQRGTSLTIQCQVDSQVTMMFWYRQQPGQSLTLIATANQGSEATYESGFVIDKFPISRPNLTFSTLTVSNMSPEDSSIYLCSALASGSLKTEAFFGQGTRLTVV.

In the case of this clone: Other DNA sequences in the sample encode the same CDR3. This chain joins TRBV10-3 and TRBJ2-5; D remains ambiguous. CDR1 and CDR2 (germline): ENHRY, SYGVKD. The CDR3 spans 14 residues. The V gene lost 0 bases and the J gene lost 1 base, with 6 bases spanning the gap. This CDR3 is CAISESTAQETQYF. In DNA form, the CDR3 reads TGTGCCATCAGTGAGTCAACGGCCCAAGAGACCCAGTACTTC.

The chain recombines TRBV7-2 with TRBJ1-1; D gene ambiguous. The CDR3 spans 16 residues. Trimming pared 1 base from V and 2 bases from J, leaving 14 bases between. CDR1 SGHTA and CDR2 FQGNSA come from the germline V gene. Here the CDR3 reads CASSLVRWEGNTEAFF. The CDR3 nucleotides read TGTGCCAGCAGCTTAGTGCGGTGGGAGGGCAACACTGAAGCTTTCTTT.

CDR3 protein: CAWNPNLSGNTIYF. CDR3 DNA: TGTGCCTGGAACCCAAACCTCTCTGGAAACACCATATATTTT. The chain joins TRBV30 to TRBJ1-3; D is unclear. The CDR3 totals 14 residues. V dropped 4 bases and J dropped 0 bases, with 10 bases sitting between them. CDR1 and CDR2 from the germline V gene are GTSNPN and SVGIG (reference sequence).

V and J are TRBV4-1 and TRBJ2-2; TRBD2 aligns across 10 bases. The CDR3 runs 15 residues. Germline values: CDR1 MGHRA, CDR2 YSYEKL. Unmatched junction bases numbered 4, after V lost 3 bases and J lost 6 bases. CDR3 in amino acids: CASSHKAGGSGELFF. DNA for the CDR3: TGCGCCAGCAGCCATAAAGCGGGGGGGTCCGGGGAGCTGTTTTTT.

This clone was counted between two and nine times. This CDR3 reads CASSFVPVGYGYTF. The CDR3 DNA follows: TGTGCCAGCAGCTTTGTTCCCGTTGGCTATGGCTACACCTTC. J is TRBJ1-2 and V is TRBV5-4, with no clear D. Germline V CDR1 and CDR2: SGHNT, YYREEE (reference sequence). This CDR3 is built from 14 residues. The V end lost 2 bases, the J end lost 4 bases, and 12 bases lay between the germline ends.

V usage is TRBV5-1 and J usage is TRBJ2-5, with D possibly TRBD2 on 6 matching bases. This CDR3 comprises 15 residues. Germline CDR1 reads SGHRS; CDR2 reads YFSETQ. Trimming removed 0 bases from V and 4 bases from J, with 13 bases in between. The CDR3: CASSLAAGPLETQYF. CDR3 bases: TGCGCCAGCAGCTTGGCCGCGGGACCCCTAGAGACCCAGTACTTC. The full variable domain, rest sourced from reference TRBV5-1 and TRBJ2-5, is KAGVTQTPRYLIKTRGQQVTLSCSPISGHRSVSWYQQTPGQGLQFLFEYFSETQRNKGNFPGRFSGRQFSNSRSEMNVSTLELGDSALYLCASSLAAGPLETQYFGPGTRLLVL.

V is TRBV7-3 and J is TRBJ1-1; no clear D. Germline V lookup: CDR1 SGHTA, CDR2 FQGTGA. Trimming left V 5 bases short and J 1 base short, with 11 bases between. CDR3 length: 14 amino acids. As DNA, the CDR3 is TGTGCCAGCAGCCCGAATCCTGGGAACACTGAAGCTTTCTTT. It translates to CASSPNPGNTEAFF.

With regard to this clone: The sample has other DNA sequences that encode this CDR3 too. This rearrangement joins TRBV2 to TRBJ2-5; TRBD2 aligns across 10 bases. The trim removed 0 bases at V and 5 bases at J, leaving 0 bases unmatched. Per germline, CDR1 SNHLY and CDR2 FYNNEI. The CDR3 has 14 residues. DNA for the CDR3: TGTGCCAGCAGTGAAGCTAGCGGGGGGGAGACCCAGTACTTC. Its translation: CASSEASGGETQYF. The full variable domain, its missing parts supplied by reference TRBV2 and TRBJ2-5, is EPEVTQTPSHQVTQMGQEVILRCVPISNHLYFYWYRQILGQKVEFLVSFYNNEISEKSEIFDDQFSVERPDGSNFTLKIRSTKLEDSAMYFCASSEASGGETQYFGPGTRLLVL.

This clone was picked up a small number of times. J is TRBJ2-3 and V is TRBV10-2, with 9 positions matching TRBD2. The trim removed 4 bases at V and 4 bases at J, leaving 9 bases unmatched. Germline V gene sequence: CDR1 WSHSY, CDR2 SAAADI. The CDR3 has 16 amino acids. CDR3 in DNA: TGCGCCAGCAGTGGGGGGACTAGCTTTTCCCCAGATACGCAGTATTTT. Amino acids: CASSGGTSFSPDTQYF.

The chain couples TRBV15 to TRBJ1-1; D is perhaps TRBD1 (5 bases). V lost 2 bases, J lost 4 bases, and 23 bases lay in between. The CDR3 extends over 18 amino acids. Germline V gene sequence: CDR1 LNHNV, CDR2 YYDKDF (reference sequence). This CDR3 is CATSRLHSPLQGPTEAFF. CDR3 in DNA: TGTGCCACCAGCAGACTTCACTCTCCCCTTCAGGGCCCCACTGAAGCTTTCTTT.

The CDR3 spells CASSQGYTGGGGSYEQYF. Here the CDR3 DNA reads TGCGCCAGCAGCCAGGGTTACACAGGGGGTGGAGGGTCCTACGAGCAGTACTTC. The chain employs TRBV4-3 and TRBJ2-7; 8 nucleotides agree with TRBD1. The CDR3 length is 18 residues. Losses at the gene ends were 3 bases for V and 1 base for J; bases not matched to a gene: 14. Looked up from germline, CDR1 is LGHNA and CDR2 is YSLEER.

In its sample, this clone was seen a few times. The chain joins TRBV2 to TRBJ2-5; D uncertain. CDR1 is SNHLY and CDR2 is FYNNEI in the germline V gene. Between the trimmed V and J ends, which lost 4 bases and 7 bases, there was a span of 16 bases. The CDR3 covers 14 residues. CDR3 region: CASSADGPEATQYF. The CDR3 nucleotides read TGTGCCAGCAGTGCTGACGGGCCTGAGGCGACCCAGTACTTC.

This clone was seen a few times. The chain couples TRBV5-4 to TRBJ2-7, with 10 positions matching TRBD1. With 4 bases clipped from V and 2 bases from J, the junction kept 9 bases outside the gene matches. Germline V gives CDR1 SGHNT, CDR2 YYREEE (reference sequence). This CDR3 is 16 amino acids long. The CDR3 reads CASSRPGQGGTYEQYF. The CDR3 DNA follows: TGTGCCAGCAGCCGACCCGGACAGGGGGGGACCTACGAGCAGTACTTC.

This chain connects TRBV19 to TRBJ2-7, with a tentative D call TRBD2 (5 bases). Germline loops: CDR1 LNHDA, CDR2 SQIVND (reference sequence). CDR3 size: 13 residues. V was shortened by 4 bases and J by 6 bases, with 13 bases between the two germline ends. CDR3 nucleotide sequence: TGTGCCAGTAGTACCGAGGGTCTGGGCGAGCAGTACTTC. This translates into CASSTEGLGEQYF.

This clone has only one observation. This sequence joins TRBV19 and TRBJ1-2; 10 bases fit TRBD1. Germline loops: CDR1 LNHDA, CDR2 SQIVND (reference sequence). Germline trimming cut 8 bases from V and 7 bases from J; bases unmatched to any gene: 7. This CDR3 spans 13 amino acids. CDR3 nucleotide sequence: TGTGCCAGTGTGGGACAGGGGTTTTCTGGCTACACCTTC. Its translation is CASVGQGFSGYTF.

The rearrangement joins TRBV5-5 to TRBJ1-3, with 12 nucleotides matching TRBD1. The CDR3 runs 13 residues. CDR1 and CDR2 (germline): SGHKS, YYEKEE (reference sequence). Germline trimming cut 0 bases from V and 16 bases from J; bases unmatched to any gene: 5. Here the CDR3 DNA reads TGTGCCAGCAGCTTGGCCGGGACAGGGGGCGGGTATTTT. It codes for CASSLAGTGGGYF. The complete variable domain, with remaining parts taken from reference TRBV5-5 and TRBJ1-3, reads DAGVTQSPTHLIKTRGQQVTLRCSPISGHKSVSWYQQVLGQGPQFIFQYYEKEERGRGNFPDRFSARQFPNYSSELNVNALLLGDSALYLCASSLAGTGGGYFGEGSWLTVV.

The chain couples TRBV7-6 to TRBJ2-2; 7 bases fit TRBD1. V lost 3 bases to trimming and J lost 6 bases; unmatched junction nucleotides: 4. The CDR3 has 14 residues. Germline V gene lookup returns CDR1 SGHVS and CDR2 FNYEAQ. The CDR3 sequence: CASSFITGAGELFF. CDR3 nucleotide sequence: TGTGCCAGCAGCTTCATTACAGGGGCCGGGGAGCTGTTTTTT.